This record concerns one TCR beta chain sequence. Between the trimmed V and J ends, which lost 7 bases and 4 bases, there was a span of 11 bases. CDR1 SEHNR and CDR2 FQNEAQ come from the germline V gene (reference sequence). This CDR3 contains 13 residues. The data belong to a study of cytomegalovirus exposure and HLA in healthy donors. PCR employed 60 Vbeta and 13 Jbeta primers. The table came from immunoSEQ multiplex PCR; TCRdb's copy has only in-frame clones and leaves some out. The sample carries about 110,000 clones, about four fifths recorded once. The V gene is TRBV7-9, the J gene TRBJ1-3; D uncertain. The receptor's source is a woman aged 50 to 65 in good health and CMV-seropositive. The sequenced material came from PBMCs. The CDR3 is CASTGSWGNTIYF. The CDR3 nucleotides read TGTGCCAGCACGGGGTCGTGGGGAAACACCATATATTTT. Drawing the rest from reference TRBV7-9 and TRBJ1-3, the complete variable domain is DTGVSQNPRHKITKRGQNVTFRCDPISEHNRLYWYRQTLGQGPEFLTYFQNEAQLEKSRLLSDRFSAERPKGSFSTLEIQRTEQGDSAMYLCASTGSWGNTIYFGEGSWLTVV.